Described below is a single T cell receptor (beta chain) sequence and its context. The record originates from a study of blood T cell repertoires in COVID-19. Across the study: Material from acute and convalescent COVID-19 was sourced from the United States, Italy and Spain. PBMCs, B-cell-depleted T cells, or T cells were the source of the cDNA or gDNA that made up the material.

Authors' data handling: Reference gene primer amplification in the assay estimated nucleated cell counts. Using immunoSEQ multiplex PCR, the repertoire was profiled, and TCRdb retains in-frame clones only, with some absent. V, J and clone size are those of that table, while D and trimming were read from the DNA. The table has 45,000 to 65,000 clones, 80% to 90% seen once. Germline V gene lookup returns CDR1 MGHRA and CDR2 YSYEKL. The CDR3 is 19 amino acids. Trimming left V 0 bases short and J 0 bases short, with 15 bases between. The rearrangement links TRBV4-1 to TRBJ2-6; a weak D match, TRBD1 (6 bases). Sequenced material: peripheral blood. The TCR comes from a woman aged 60-70 years with acute or convalescent COVID-19. CDR3 sequence: CASSQDGYRVSSGANVLTF. CDR3 nucleotide sequence: TGCGCCAGCAGCCAAGATGGGTACAGGGTTAGCTCTGGGGCCAACGTCCTGACTTTC.